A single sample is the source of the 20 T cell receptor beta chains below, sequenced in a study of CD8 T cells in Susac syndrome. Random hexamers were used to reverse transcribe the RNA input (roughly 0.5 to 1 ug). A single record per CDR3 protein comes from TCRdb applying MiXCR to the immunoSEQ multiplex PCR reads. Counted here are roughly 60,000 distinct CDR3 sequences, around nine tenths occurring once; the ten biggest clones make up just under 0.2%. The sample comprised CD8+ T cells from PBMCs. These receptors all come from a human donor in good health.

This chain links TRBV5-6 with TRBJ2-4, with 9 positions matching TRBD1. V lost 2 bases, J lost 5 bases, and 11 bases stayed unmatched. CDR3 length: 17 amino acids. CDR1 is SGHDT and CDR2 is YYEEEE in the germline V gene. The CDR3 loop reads CASSFRDRVFWQNIQYF. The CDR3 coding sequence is TGTGCCAGCAGCTTTAGGGACAGGGTATTTTGGCAAAACATTCAGTACTTC.

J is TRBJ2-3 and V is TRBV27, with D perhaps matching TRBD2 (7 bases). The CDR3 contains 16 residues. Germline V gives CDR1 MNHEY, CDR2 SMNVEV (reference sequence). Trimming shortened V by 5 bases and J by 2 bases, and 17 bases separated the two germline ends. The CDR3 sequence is CASSPSAGAFTDTQYF. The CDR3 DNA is TGTGCCAGCAGTCCCTCTGCGGGGGCGTTCACAGATACGCAGTATTTT.

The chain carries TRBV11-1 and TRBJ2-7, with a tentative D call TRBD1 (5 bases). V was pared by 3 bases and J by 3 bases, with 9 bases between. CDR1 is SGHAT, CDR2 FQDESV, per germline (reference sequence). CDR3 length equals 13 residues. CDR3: CASSFLTDYEQYF. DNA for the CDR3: TGTGCCAGCAGCTTCCTGACAGACTACGAGCAGTACTTC.

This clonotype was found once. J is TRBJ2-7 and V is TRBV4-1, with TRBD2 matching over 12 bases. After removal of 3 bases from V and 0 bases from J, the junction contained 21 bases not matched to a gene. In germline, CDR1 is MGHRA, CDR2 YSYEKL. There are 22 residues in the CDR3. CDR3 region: CASSHPLEIAGTSGRSSYEQYF. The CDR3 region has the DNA TGCGCCAGCAGCCACCCCCTGGAGATAGCCGGGACTAGCGGGCGCAGCTCCTACGAGCAGTACTTC.

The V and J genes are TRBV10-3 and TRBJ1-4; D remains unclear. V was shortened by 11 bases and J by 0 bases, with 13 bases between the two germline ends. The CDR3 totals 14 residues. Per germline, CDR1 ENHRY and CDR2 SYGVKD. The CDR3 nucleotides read TGTGCCCTTGATCCCGCAGCAACTAATGAAAAACTGTTTTTT. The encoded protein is CALDPAATNEKLFF.

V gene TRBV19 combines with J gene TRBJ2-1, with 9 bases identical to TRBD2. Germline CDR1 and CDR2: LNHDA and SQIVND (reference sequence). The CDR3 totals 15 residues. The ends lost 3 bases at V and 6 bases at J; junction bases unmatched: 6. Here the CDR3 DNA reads TGTGCCAGTAGTATGGCGGCTAGCGGGGCCAATGAGCAGTTCTTC. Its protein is CASSMAASGANEQFF.

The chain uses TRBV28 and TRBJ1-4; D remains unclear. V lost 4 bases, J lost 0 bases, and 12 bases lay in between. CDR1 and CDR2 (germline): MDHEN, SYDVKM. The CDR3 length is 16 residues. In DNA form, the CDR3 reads TGTGCCAGCAGTTCCCCTGTACCACCAACTAATGAAAAACTGTTTTTT. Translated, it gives CASSSPVPPTNEKLFF.

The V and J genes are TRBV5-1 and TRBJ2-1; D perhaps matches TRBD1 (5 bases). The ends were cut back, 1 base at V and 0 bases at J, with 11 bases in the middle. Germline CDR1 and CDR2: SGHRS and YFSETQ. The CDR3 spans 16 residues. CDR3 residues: CASSLTGSSSYNEQFF. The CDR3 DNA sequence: TGCGCCAGCAGCTTGACAGGATCGAGCTCCTACAATGAGCAGTTCTTC.

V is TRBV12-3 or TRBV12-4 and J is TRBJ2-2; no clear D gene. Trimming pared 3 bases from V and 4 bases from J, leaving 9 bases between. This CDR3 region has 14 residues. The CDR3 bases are TGTGCCAGCAGTTTCAGCCGGATCACCGGGGAGCTGTTTTTT. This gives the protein CASSFSRITGELFF.

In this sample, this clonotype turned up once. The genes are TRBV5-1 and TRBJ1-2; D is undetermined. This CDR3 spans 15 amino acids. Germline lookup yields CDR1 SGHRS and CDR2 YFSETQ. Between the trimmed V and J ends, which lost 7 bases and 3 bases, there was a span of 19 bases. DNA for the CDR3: TGCGCCAGCTCCTCCGCAGGCCTTGAGGACTATGGCTACACCTTC. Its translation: CASSSAGLEDYGYTF.

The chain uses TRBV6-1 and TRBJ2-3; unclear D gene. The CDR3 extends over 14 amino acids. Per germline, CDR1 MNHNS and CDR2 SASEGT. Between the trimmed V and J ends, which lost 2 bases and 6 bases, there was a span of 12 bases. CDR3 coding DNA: TGTGCCAGCAGTGAATGGGTACCCGATGATACGCAGTATTTT. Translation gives CASSEWVPDDTQYF.

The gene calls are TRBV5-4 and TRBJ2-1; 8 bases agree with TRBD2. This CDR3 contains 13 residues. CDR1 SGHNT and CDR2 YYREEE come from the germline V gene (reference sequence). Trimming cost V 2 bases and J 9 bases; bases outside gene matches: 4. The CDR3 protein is CASSFILAGEQFF. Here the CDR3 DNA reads TGTGCCAGCAGCTTTATTCTAGCGGGTGAGCAGTTCTTC.

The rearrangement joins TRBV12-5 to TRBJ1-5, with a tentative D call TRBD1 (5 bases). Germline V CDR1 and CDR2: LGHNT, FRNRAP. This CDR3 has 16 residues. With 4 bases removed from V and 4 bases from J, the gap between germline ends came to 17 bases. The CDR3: CASGSQGDPRNQPQHF. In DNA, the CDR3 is TGTGCTAGTGGTTCCCAGGGCGACCCTAGAAATCAGCCCCAGCATTTT.

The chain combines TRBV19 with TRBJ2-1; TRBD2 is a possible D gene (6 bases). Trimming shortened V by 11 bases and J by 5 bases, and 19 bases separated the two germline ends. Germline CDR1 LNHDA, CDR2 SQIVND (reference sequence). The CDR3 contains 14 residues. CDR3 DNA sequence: TGTGCCTGCGGTGCGGGCGGGATTCACAATGAGCAGTTCTTC. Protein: CACGAGGIHNEQFF.

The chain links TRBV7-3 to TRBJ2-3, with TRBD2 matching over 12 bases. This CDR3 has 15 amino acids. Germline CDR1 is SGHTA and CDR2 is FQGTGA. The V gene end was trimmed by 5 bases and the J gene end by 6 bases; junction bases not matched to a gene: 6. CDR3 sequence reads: CASSRLAGATDTQYF. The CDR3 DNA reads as TGTGCCAGCAGCCGACTAGCGGGGGCCACGGATACGCAGTATTTT.

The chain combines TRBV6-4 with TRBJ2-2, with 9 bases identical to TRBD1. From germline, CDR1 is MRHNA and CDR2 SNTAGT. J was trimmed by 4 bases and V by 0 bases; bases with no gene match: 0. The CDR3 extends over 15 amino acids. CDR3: CASSDSTGGTGELFF. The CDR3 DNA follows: TGTGCCAGCAGTGACTCGACAGGGGGCACCGGGGAGCTGTTTTTT.

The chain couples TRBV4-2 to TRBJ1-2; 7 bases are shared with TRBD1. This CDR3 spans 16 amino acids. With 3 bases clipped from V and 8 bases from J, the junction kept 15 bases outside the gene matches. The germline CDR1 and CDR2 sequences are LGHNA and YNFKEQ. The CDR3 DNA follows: TGTGCCAGCAGCCATCTTACAGGGGCGGGTTATGGCGGCTACACCTTC. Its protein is CASSHLTGAGYGGYTF.

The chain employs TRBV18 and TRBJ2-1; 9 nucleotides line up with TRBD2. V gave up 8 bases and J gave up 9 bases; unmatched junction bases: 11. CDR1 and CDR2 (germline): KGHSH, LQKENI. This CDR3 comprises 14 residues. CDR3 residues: CASGERGALVEQFF. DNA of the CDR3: TGTGCCAGCGGAGAGCGGGGGGCCTTGGTTGAGCAGTTCTTC.

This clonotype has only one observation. The CDR3 loop is CASSHRPQNTGELFF. CDR3 DNA sequence: TGCGCCAGCAGCCATAGGCCCCAGAACACCGGGGAGCTGTTTTTT. The chain is built from TRBV4-1 and TRBJ2-2; D remains ambiguous. The V and J ends lost 3 bases and 1 base respectively, with 9 bases between them. The CDR3 is 15 residues long. The germline V gene has CDR1 MGHRA and CDR2 YSYEKL.

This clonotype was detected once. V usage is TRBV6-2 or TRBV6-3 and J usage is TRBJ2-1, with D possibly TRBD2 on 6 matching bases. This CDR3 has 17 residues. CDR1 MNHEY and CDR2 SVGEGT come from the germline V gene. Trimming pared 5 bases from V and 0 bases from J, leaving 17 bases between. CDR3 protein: CASSIARAGRSYNEQFF. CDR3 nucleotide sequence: TGTGCCAGCAGTATCGCCAGAGCGGGCCGCTCCTACAATGAGCAGTTCTTC.